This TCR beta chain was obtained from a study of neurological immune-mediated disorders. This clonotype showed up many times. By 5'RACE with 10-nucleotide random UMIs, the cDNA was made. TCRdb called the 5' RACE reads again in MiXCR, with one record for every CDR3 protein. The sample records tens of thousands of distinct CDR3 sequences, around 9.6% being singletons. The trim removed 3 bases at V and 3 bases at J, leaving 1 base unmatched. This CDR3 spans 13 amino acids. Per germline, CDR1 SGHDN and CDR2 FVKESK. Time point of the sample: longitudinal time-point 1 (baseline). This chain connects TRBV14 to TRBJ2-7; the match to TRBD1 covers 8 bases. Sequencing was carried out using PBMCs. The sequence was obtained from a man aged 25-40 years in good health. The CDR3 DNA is TGTGCCAGCAGCCACAGGGGGCGCTACGAGCAGTACTTC. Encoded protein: CASSHRGRYEQYF.